The 22 T cell receptor beta chains in this list originate from one sample, sequenced in a study of technical replicates of blood from several donors. Libraries were prepared by immunoSEQ multiplex PCR; TCRdb keeps only in-frame clonotypes and omits some of them. The sample carries some 77,000 clones, more than 85% recorded once. The sample taken for sequencing was T cells isolated from PBMCs. The receptors here all came from a human donor in good health.

J is TRBJ1-1 and V is TRBV4-2, with 9 nucleotides matching TRBD1. V shed 4 bases, J shed 3 bases, and the junction held 15 bases outside the gene matches. Looked up from germline, CDR1 is LGHNA and CDR2 is YNFKEQ. This CDR3 spans 18 amino acids. The CDR3 coding sequence is TGTGCCAGCAGCCCGTATACAAACAGGGGGCGTCCGGACACTGAAGCTTTCTTT. Its translation: CASSPYTNRGRPDTEAFF.

V and J are TRBV6-5 and TRBJ1-2; no clear D. This CDR3 is built from 15 residues. V was pared by 4 bases and J by 5 bases, with 17 bases between. Germline CDR1 MNHEY, CDR2 SVGAGI. The CDR3 loop reads CASSSLKGRSYGYTF. The CDR3 region has the DNA TGTGCCAGCAGTTCCCTGAAAGGGAGGTCATATGGCTACACCTTC.

V is TRBV9 and J is TRBJ2-7; 7 nucleotides agree with TRBD1. Per germline, CDR1 SGDLS and CDR2 YYNGEE. The CDR3 runs to 15 residues. Trimming removed 0 bases from V and 4 bases from J; junction bases left unmatched: 7. CDR3 sequence (DNA): TGTGCCAGCAGCGTAGGGGGACAGTTATCGTACGAGCAGTACTTC. The encoded protein is CASSVGGQLSYEQYF.

This chain links TRBV19 with TRBJ2-7, with 8 bases that match TRBD1. The germline CDR1 and CDR2 sequences are LNHDA and SQIVND (reference sequence). After removal of 4 bases from V and 6 bases from J, the junction contained 14 bases not matched to a gene. The CDR3 totals 16 residues. The CDR3 DNA is TGTGCCAGTAGTACGACAGGGGCGAAATTAAGCGGCGAGCAGTACTTC. Translated, it gives CASSTTGAKLSGEQYF. Looking up the rest from reference TRBV19 and TRBJ2-7 gives the full variable domain: DGGITQSPKYLFRKEGQNVTLSCEQNLNHDAMYWYRQDPGQGLRLIYYSQIVNDFQKGDIAEGYSVSREKKESFPLTVTSAQKNPTAFYLCASSTTGAKLSGEQYFGPGTRLTVT.

The chain joins TRBV13 to TRBJ2-1; 10 bases map to TRBD2. Per the germline V gene, CDR1 is PRHDT and CDR2 is FYEKMQ (reference sequence). V was clipped by 4 bases and J by 0 bases; unmatched bases: 9. The CDR3 loop spans 18 amino acids. CDR3 sequence reads: CASSSGLAVTSSYNEQFF. The CDR3 DNA sequence: TGTGCCAGCAGCTCTGGACTAGCGGTTACGAGCTCCTACAATGAGCAGTTCTTC.

The chain joins TRBV4-2 to TRBJ2-5, with D possibly TRBD2 on 5 matching bases. Per the germline V gene, CDR1 is LGHNA and CDR2 is YNFKEQ. V was clipped by 3 bases and J by 5 bases, with 13 bases between them. The CDR3 covers 14 residues. The DNA for the CDR3 is TGTGCCAGCAGCCAGCCGACGGGAAGGGAGACCCAGTACTTC. It yields the protein CASSQPTGRETQYF.

This sequence joins TRBV11-3 and TRBJ2-1, with 12 bases that match TRBD1. After removal of 3 bases from V and 7 bases from J, the junction contained 10 bases not matched to a gene. The CDR3 spans 17 residues. Germline loops: CDR1 SGHNT, CDR2 YENEEA. CDR3 sequence: CASSFRDRGLSGNEQFF. CDR3 nucleotide sequence: TGTGCCAGCAGCTTTAGGGACAGGGGGCTTTCTGGAAATGAGCAGTTCTTC.

Remarks on this clone: One junction end does not reproduce the germline sequence, and a read error may be involved. The chain employs TRBV7-7 and TRBJ2-5; a possible D gene is TRBD1 (5 bases). This CDR3 is built from 15 residues. Germline V lookup: CDR1 SSHAT, CDR2 FNYEAQ (reference sequence). CDR3 loop: CASSLDAGLWETQYF. CDR3 sequence (DNA): TGTGCTAGCAGCTTAGATGCAGGGCTTTGGGAGACCCAGTACTTC. The full variable domain, in which reference TRBV7-7 and TRBJ2-5 provide the parts outside the CDR3, is GAGVSQSPRYKVTKRGQDVTLRCDPISSHATLYWYQQALGQGPEFLTYFNYEAQPDKSGLPSDRFSAERPEGSISTLTIQRTEQRDSAMYRCASSLDAGLWETQYFGPGTRLLVL.

This clone was picked up one time. This sequence joins TRBV6-1 and TRBJ2-1, with TRBD2 identical over 8 bases. Germline loops: CDR1 MNHNS, CDR2 SASEGT. The CDR3 covers 15 residues. J lost 4 bases, V lost 1 base, and 3 bases had no gene match. CDR3 in amino acids: CASSEGTSRYNEQFF. CDR3 in DNA: TGTGCCAGCAGTGAAGGGACTAGCAGGTACAATGAGCAGTTCTTC.

CDR3 region: CAWARQGATEAFF. The DNA for the CDR3 is TGTGCCTGGGCCCGACAGGGAGCCACTGAAGCTTTCTTT. This chain uses TRBV30 with TRBJ1-1, with 7 bases fitting TRBD1. There are 13 residues in the CDR3. J lost 4 bases, V lost 5 bases, and 7 bases had no gene match. Germline loops: CDR1 GTSNPN, CDR2 SVGIG (reference sequence).

About this clone itself: Other nucleotide sequences in the sample specify the same CDR3. This sequence joins TRBV6-6 and TRBJ1-1; D possibly corresponds to TRBD1 (5 bases). The CDR3 totals 16 residues. CDR1 is MNHNY and CDR2 is SVGAGI in the germline V gene (reference sequence). V was pared by 6 bases and J by 4 bases, with 21 bases between. CDR3 region: CASSDYRGWGGTEAFF. DNA for the CDR3: TGTGCCAGCAGCGATTATAGGGGCTGGGGAGGCACTGAAGCTTTCTTT.

CDR3 coding DNA: TGTGCCAGCACCTTTTTAATCTACGAGCAGTACTTC. It specifies CASTFLIYEQYF. J is TRBJ2-7 and V is TRBV5-8, with D uncertain. V was cut by 6 bases and J by 3 bases, with 10 bases left in between. This CDR3 region has 12 residues. Germline-derived CDR1 and CDR2 are SGHTS and YDEGEE.

The genes are TRBV2 and TRBJ2-3; 8 nucleotides agree with TRBD2. Trimming at V came to 3 bases and at J to 1 base, leaving 0 bases not matched to a gene. CDR1 is SNHLY, CDR2 FYNNEI, per germline. CDR3 length equals 14 residues. CDR3 bases: TGTGCCAGCAGTGAGGGACTAGGCACAGATACGCAGTATTTT. Amino acids: CASSEGLGTDTQYF.

The chain couples TRBV5-1 to TRBJ1-4; D may be TRBD1 (5 bases). The CDR3 runs to 16 residues. The V end was cut by 4 bases, the J end by 0 bases, with 13 bases between. From germline, CDR1 is SGHRS and CDR2 YFSETQ. The CDR3 is CASSAPDTATNEKLFF. CDR3 in DNA: TGCGCCAGCAGCGCGCCGGACACTGCAACTAATGAAAAACTGTTTTTT.

This chain uses TRBV7-2 with TRBJ2-7; D is perhaps TRBD2 (5 bases). The germline V gene has CDR1 SGHTA and CDR2 FQGNSA. Between the trimmed V and J ends, which lost 5 bases and 2 bases, there was a span of 13 bases. This CDR3 is 14 amino acids long. The CDR3 sequence: CASSPIPGTYEQYF. The CDR3 DNA reads TGTGCCAGCAGCCCAATTCCGGGGACCTACGAGCAGTACTTC.

The chain joins TRBV11-3 to TRBJ2-3, with a possible D match to TRBD2 (6 bases). Germline V lookup: CDR1 SGHNT, CDR2 YENEEA. V was pared by 2 bases and J by 4 bases, with 13 bases between. This CDR3 is built from 15 residues. CDR3 amino acids: CASSLNNGRSDTQYF. The CDR3 nucleotides read TGTGCCAGCAGCTTAAATAACGGGAGATCAGATACGCAGTATTTT.

V is TRBV4-2 and J is TRBJ2-7; maybe TRBD2 (5 bases). CDR3 length: 16 amino acids. Trimming left V 0 bases short and J 4 bases short, with 16 bases between. From germline, CDR1 is LGHNA and CDR2 YNFKEQ. The CDR3 protein is CASSQDPQLARYEQYF. CDR3 DNA: TGTGCCAGCAGCCAAGATCCCCAGCTAGCAAGGTACGAGCAGTACTTC.

The V call is TRBV7-2, the J call TRBJ1-5, with 8 bases lining up with TRBD1. Trimming removed 1 base from V and 9 bases from J; junction bases left unmatched: 11. The germline gives CDR1 SGHTA, CDR2 FQGNSA. This CDR3 spans 16 amino acids. The CDR3 DNA follows: TGTGCCAGCAGCTTAGTTTACGGGCAGGGGGCAGGGCCCCAGCATTTT. Translated: CASSLVYGQGAGPQHF.

This rearrangement joins TRBV28 to TRBJ1-1; a weak D match, TRBD1 (5 bases). The CDR3 spans 14 residues. Germline CDR1 is MDHEN and CDR2 is SYDVKM. The V and J ends lost 3 bases and 4 bases respectively, with 12 bases between them. The CDR3 DNA sequence: TGTGCCAGCAGTTTTTCAGGGCGCGGCACTGAAGCTTTCTTT. Encoded protein: CASSFSGRGTEAFF.

The chain carries TRBV7-3 and TRBJ2-7, with 11 positions matching TRBD2. Germline V CDR1 and CDR2: SGHTA, FQGTGA. J gave up 6 bases and V 1 base, and 5 bases lay outside the gene matches. This CDR3 is 15 amino acids long. The CDR3, as DNA: TGTGCCAGCAGCTTAAGACTAGCGGGAAACAGCGAGCAGTACTTC. It translates to CASSLRLAGNSEQYF.

This clone was observed a single time. This sequence joins TRBV7-3 and TRBJ2-7, with TRBD1 identical over 9 bases. Germline V gene data show CDR1 as SGHTA and CDR2 as FQGTGA. This CDR3 is 13 amino acids long. J lost 6 bases, V lost 5 bases, and 5 bases had no gene match. The CDR3 sequence: CASSPGQGIEQYF. Written as DNA, the CDR3 is TGTGCCAGCAGCCCGGGACAGGGAATCGAGCAGTACTTC.

CDR3 residues: CASSSRQGRETQYF. CDR3 bases: TGCGCCAGCAGCTCGCGACAGGGAAGGGAGACCCAGTACTTC. The V gene is TRBV5-1, the J gene TRBJ2-5; TRBD1 agrees at 7 bases. Germline V lookup: CDR1 SGHRS, CDR2 YFSETQ. This CDR3 is 14 amino acids long. The ends lost 3 bases at V and 5 bases at J; junction bases unmatched: 7.